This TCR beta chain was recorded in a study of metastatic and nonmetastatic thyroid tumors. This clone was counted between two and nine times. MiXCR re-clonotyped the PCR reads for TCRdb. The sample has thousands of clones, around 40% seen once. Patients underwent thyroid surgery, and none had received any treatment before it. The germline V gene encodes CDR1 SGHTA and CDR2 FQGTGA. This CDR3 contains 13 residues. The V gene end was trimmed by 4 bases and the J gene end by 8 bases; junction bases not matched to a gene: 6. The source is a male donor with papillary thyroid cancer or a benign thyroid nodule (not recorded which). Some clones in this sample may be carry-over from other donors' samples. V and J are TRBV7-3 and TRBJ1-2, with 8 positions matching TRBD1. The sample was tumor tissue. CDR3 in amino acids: CASSSGQGSGYTF. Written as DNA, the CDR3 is TGTGCCAGCAGCTCCGGACAGGGAAGCGGCTACACCTTC.